The 22 T cell receptor beta chains reported below all come from one sample, sequenced in a study of human T cells and chemical hapten exposure. Noted time point: patch test 3, about 24 weeks after DPC sensitization. Described treatment: therapeutic diphenylcyclopropenone sensitization with weekly scalp DPC. TCRdb fed the RACE reads into MiXCR, producing one record per CDR3 protein. The sample gives approximately 88,000 distinct CDR3 sequences, roughly 13% of which show up once; 5.7% is in the top ten. The sample here was whole blood, taken in connection with sensitization to the hapten diphenylcyclopropenone (DPC). All receptors derive from a woman between 50 and 59 years old with alopecia areata. Some clones in this sample may be carry-over from other donors' samples.

The DNA of the CDR3 is TGCAGCGTTGGGACAGGGGGCGCGGAAAAACTGTTTTTT. It is translated as CSVGTGGAEKLFF. This chain uses TRBV29-1 with TRBJ1-4; 11 bases align to TRBD1. The CDR3 has 13 amino acids. V was clipped by 4 bases and J by 8 bases; unmatched bases: 3. The germline V gene has CDR1 SQVTM and CDR2 ANQGSEA.

This chain links TRBV12-3 or TRBV12-4 with TRBJ2-7; D may be TRBD1 (6 bases). CDR3 size: 12 residues. V lost 6 bases to trimming and J lost 3 bases, with 9 bases between them. The chain's CDR3 is CASRTDSYEQYF. For the CDR3, the DNA is TGTGCCAGCAGAACGGACAGCTACGAGCAGTACTTC.

This clonotype has ten or more counts. The chain combines TRBV29-1 with TRBJ2-3, with a tentative D call TRBD2 (6 bases). Germline CDR1 and CDR2: SQVTM and ANQGSEA. The CDR3 extends over 13 amino acids. V was clipped by 1 base and J by 1 base, with 6 bases between them. In nucleotides, the CDR3 is TGCAGCGTTGAAGGGGGGGGCACAGATACGCAGTATTTT. Translated, it gives CSVEGGGTDTQYF.

Many counts were recorded for this clonotype. The V gene is TRBV20-1, the J gene TRBJ2-5, with 10 bases matching TRBD1. The CDR3 is 16 residues long. From germline, CDR1 is DFQATT and CDR2 SNEGSKA (reference sequence). V trimming: 6 bases; J trimming: 5 bases; junction bases outside the gene matches: 15. The chain's CDR3 is CSAKGQGGMTSETQYF. The DNA of the CDR3 is TGCAGTGCCAAAGGACAGGGGGGGATGACCTCGGAGACCCAGTACTTC.

This clonotype occurred a few times. This chain links TRBV20-1 with TRBJ1-1; 9 bases match TRBD1. This CDR3 contains 14 residues. Germline CDR1 DFQATT, CDR2 SNEGSKA (reference sequence). J gave up 4 bases and V 4 bases, and 7 bases lay outside the gene matches. As DNA, the CDR3 is TGCAGTGCTATACAGGGGGCGCGGAGCACTGAAGCTTTCTTT. Translating gives CSAIQGARSTEAFF.

This clonotype has a handful of counts. The chain employs TRBV20-1 and TRBJ2-1; 12 positions match TRBD2. The germline gives CDR1 DFQATT, CDR2 SNEGSKA (reference sequence). V trimming: 2 bases; J trimming: 3 bases; junction bases outside the gene matches: 8. This CDR3 is 17 amino acids long. Here the CDR3 DNA reads TGCAGTGCTAGACCCCTCCGACTAGCGGGAGTCTACAATGAGCAGTTCTTC. Translation: CSARPLRLAGVYNEQFF.

This clonotype has a handful of counts. The DNA of the CDR3 is TGTGCCAGCAGCTCCTTAGCGGGACCCACCGGGGAGCTGTTTTTT. It encodes CASSSLAGPTGELFF. The chain has TRBV12-3 or TRBV12-4 and TRBJ2-2, with TRBD2 identical over 8 bases. Trimming at V came to 6 bases and at J to 4 bases, leaving 7 bases not matched to a gene. CDR3 length: 15 amino acids.

Comments on this clonotype: A much larger clone differs from this one at a single base, so this may be a read error. The chain links TRBV20-1 to TRBJ2-7; 10 bases map to TRBD1. The CDR3 sequence is 15 residues long. CDR1 is DFQATT, CDR2 SNEGSKA, per germline (reference sequence). Losses at the gene ends were 4 bases for V and 3 bases for J; bases not matched to a gene: 9. The DNA of the CDR3 is TGCAGTGCTACTATCGGGACAGGGGTTCACTACGAGCAGTACTTC. As protein: CSATIGTGVHYEQYF.

V is TRBV10-1 and J is TRBJ1-1; the D gene is possibly TRBD1 (6 bases). The CDR3 has 14 residues. Germline CDR1 is WNHNN and CDR2 is SYGVQD (reference sequence). Trimming shortened V by 3 bases and J by 1 base, and 9 bases separated the two germline ends. CDR3 DNA sequence: TGCGCCAGCAGTGAATACAGGGAGAACACTGAAGCTTTCTTT. It specifies CASSEYRENTEAFF.

V and J are TRBV19 and TRBJ2-5; TRBD2 matches at 8 bases. The germline V gene has CDR1 LNHDA and CDR2 SQIVND (reference sequence). J lost 5 bases, V lost 3 bases, and 8 bases had no gene match. The CDR3 spans 15 residues. The CDR3 loop reads CASSISAGVWETQYF. CDR3 nucleotides: TGTGCCAGTAGTATCTCAGCGGGAGTGTGGGAGACCCAGTACTTC.

The table lists this clonotype with many counts. Germline is not matched at one junction end, which may reflect a read error. The rearrangement joins TRBV6-6 to TRBJ1-2; no clear D gene. Germline V gene data show CDR1 as MNHNY and CDR2 as SVGAGI (reference sequence). The CDR3 spans 12 residues. The CDR3: CASSYSREGWAF. The CDR3 DNA reads TGTGCCAGCAGTTACTCGAGGGAGGGCTGGGCCTTC.

J is TRBJ2-5 and V is TRBV10-1; 12 bases agree with TRBD1. The germline gives CDR1 WNHNN, CDR2 SYGVQD (reference sequence). The CDR3 extends over 15 amino acids. J was trimmed by 5 bases and V by 5 bases; bases with no gene match: 6. CDR3 DNA sequence: TGCGCCAGCAGTCCCGGGACAGGGGGCGGCGAGACCCAGTACTTC. This gives the protein CASSPGTGGGETQYF.

J is TRBJ1-1 and V is TRBV18, with 7 bases that match TRBD1. The CDR3 is 16 amino acids. The junction had 8 bases not matched to a gene; V was cut back by 2 bases and J by 2 bases. Germline V gene sequence: CDR1 KGHSH, CDR2 LQKENI. CDR3 sequence reads: CASSPGSRQGNTEAFF. Written as DNA, the CDR3 is TGTGCCAGCTCACCAGGTTCGAGACAGGGAAACACTGAAGCTTTCTTT.

In this sample, this clonotype turned up many times. The V gene is TRBV12-3 or TRBV12-4, the J gene TRBJ1-3; the D is unclear. V lost 0 bases, J lost 11 bases, and 14 bases lay in between. This CDR3 contains 14 residues. The CDR3 spells CASSLALGVSPIYF. The CDR3 DNA is TGTGCCAGCAGTTTAGCGCTTGGGGTGAGCCCCATATATTTT.

Many counts were recorded for this clonotype. This chain connects TRBV29-1 to TRBJ1-2, with 9 bases fitting TRBD1. V lost 2 bases and J lost 10; bases outside the gene matches: 5. This CDR3 has 12 amino acids. CDR1 SQVTM and CDR2 ANQGSEA come from the germline V gene. CDR3 DNA sequence: TGCAGCGTTGAACCGGGACAGGGTGACTACACCTTC. Translation: CSVEPGQGDYTF.

This clonotype was seen many times. The rearrangement uses TRBV5-4 and TRBJ2-5; D gene uncertain. V shed 1 base and J shed 5 bases, with 9 bases lying between them. The CDR3 has 13 residues. CDR1 and CDR2 (germline): SGHNT, YYREEE (reference sequence). CDR3 protein: CASSLWPPETQYF. The CDR3 DNA sequence: TGTGCCAGCAGCTTGTGGCCCCCGGAGACCCAGTACTTC.

This clonotype was counted between two and nine times. The chain combines TRBV14 with TRBJ2-1; the D gene is possibly TRBD2 (6 bases). The CDR3 totals 15 residues. The V gene's germline CDR1 is SGHDN and CDR2 FVKESK. V lost 1 base and J lost 11, with 18 bases in between. CDR3 DNA: TGTGCCAGCAGCCAAGGGCTCGGGGGTGCGACTCAGCAGTTCTTC. Its translation: CASSQGLGGATQQFF.

The table lists this clonotype with a few counts. The rearrangement joins TRBV6-5 to TRBJ2-7, with D possibly called TRBD1 or TRBD2 (5 bases each). Germline V gene lookup returns CDR1 MNHEY and CDR2 SVGAGI. CDR3 size: 19 residues. Trimming stripped 0 bases from V and 4 bases from J, with 25 bases between. CDR3 sequence reads: CASSYSGTDTGRGFYEQYF. DNA of the CDR3: TGTGCCAGCAGTTACTCGGGGACGGACACGGGACGAGGATTTTACGAGCAGTACTTC.

This clonotype has ten or more counts. The rearrangement links TRBV7-6 to TRBJ2-3; TRBD1 matches at 10 bases. CDR1 SGHVS and CDR2 FNYEAQ come from the germline V gene. This CDR3 comprises 14 residues. J gave up 5 bases and V 7 bases, and 6 bases lay outside the gene matches. The CDR3 coding sequence is TGTGCCAGCATCCCGGGACAGGGGAGAGATACGCAGTATTTT. Protein: CASIPGQGRDTQYF.

The sample holds many counts of this clonotype. The chain combines TRBV5-1 with TRBJ2-7; no definite D call. Deletions cut 4 bases from V and 0 bases from J, with 17 bases between. Germline V gives CDR1 SGHRS, CDR2 YFSETQ. The CDR3 runs 16 residues. The CDR3 protein is CASSPASQYSSYEQYF. CDR3 DNA sequence: TGCGCCAGCAGCCCCGCGTCGCAGTATAGCTCCTACGAGCAGTACTTC. The full variable domain, its missing parts supplied by reference TRBV5-1 and TRBJ2-7, is KAGVTQTPRYLIKTRGQQVTLSCSPISGHRSVSWYQQTPGQGLQFLFEYFSETQRNKGNFPGRFSGRQFSNSRSEMNVSTLELGDSALYLCASSPASQYSSYEQYFGPGTRLTVT.

This clonotype occurred a few times. The chain employs TRBV27 and TRBJ1-2, with TRBD1 matching over 7 bases. Germline CDR1 MNHEY, CDR2 SMNVEV (reference sequence). V gave up 0 bases and J gave up 7 bases; unmatched junction bases: 5. The CDR3 is 14 residues long. The CDR3 is CASSLSTGALGYTF. DNA of the CDR3: TGTGCCAGCAGTTTATCAACAGGGGCCCTTGGCTACACCTTC.

The rearrangement uses TRBV28 and TRBJ2-3; possible D gene TRBD1, 5 bases. The CDR3 runs 15 residues. CDR1 MDHEN and CDR2 SYDVKM come from the germline V gene. V was trimmed by 2 bases and J by 2 bases, leaving 11 bases between them. The chain's CDR3 is CASSLDSFYTDTQYF. As DNA, the CDR3 is TGTGCCAGCAGTTTAGACAGTTTTTACACAGATACGCAGTATTTT.